This T cell receptor beta chain was recovered during a study of T cells in localized non-small cell lung cancer. Overall study findings and caveats: Paired adjacent lung recovered a median approximately 57 of the top 100 tumor clones. Longer overall survival associated with higher blood T cell density; shorter survival with higher adjacent-lung clonality.

Sequenced by immunoSEQ multiplex PCR; TCRdb stores in-frame clones only, minus some. The sample has some 2,500 clones, around 20% seen once. CDR3 size: 16 residues. The germline CDR1 and CDR2 sequences are WSHSY and SAAADI. Losses at the gene ends were 0 bases for V and 8 bases for J; bases not matched to a gene: 8. A remark on this clone: Its antigen remains unidentified.

This TCR came from a woman aged 40-75 years with stage I lung adenocarcinoma. The rearrangement joins TRBV10-2 to TRBJ2-2; 8 bases fit TRBD1. The sequenced sample was lung tumor tissue, obtained before any cancer treatment. The DNA of the CDR3 is TGCGCCAGCAGTGAGTCTGGCAGGGGGCTGGAAGGGGAGCTGTTTTTT. It is translated as CASSESGRGLEGELFF.